The 31 T cell receptor beta chains in this list originate from one sample, sequenced in a study of cytomegalovirus exposure and HLA in healthy donors (dated by TCRdb to the late 2010s). Preparation of the library involved the immunoSEQ multiplex PCR assay. The multiplex PCR relied on a mix of 60 forward primers for TCR Vbeta segments and 13 reverse primers for TCR Jbeta segments. In its TCRdb copy, this immuneACCESS table keeps in-frame sequences only and misses some clones. Where compared with another copy, unresolved V genes explain less than half of these, and the others have no known cause. Across this sample there are around 130,000 clones, with approximately 85% seen only once. The ten largest clones take up approximately 6.4% of the sample. Sequences were obtained from PBMCs. The receptors originated from a woman aged 30 to 39 in good health and CMV-seropositive.

This chain links TRBV6-6 with TRBJ2-7; 13 bases fit TRBD2. The germline gives CDR1 MNHNY, CDR2 SVGAGI (reference sequence). The CDR3 has 16 residues. The J segment lost 0 bases and the V segment lost 6 bases, leaving 5 bases of the junction unmatched. The CDR3 loop reads CASRPGTSGASYEQYF. CDR3 DNA sequence: TGTGCCAGCAGACCCGGGACTAGCGGGGCCTCCTACGAGCAGTACTTC.

In the case of this clone: At one end, the junction sequence differs from germline, possibly due to a read error. The rearrangement links TRBV5-4 to TRBJ1-3; tentative D call: TRBD1 (5 bases). This CDR3 spans 11 amino acids. Germline V gene lookup returns CDR1 SGHNT and CDR2 YYREEE (reference sequence). The CDR3 DNA reads as TGTGCCAGCACTCCCCGGGGGGGGGTGACCTTT. Residues: CASTPRGGVTF.

The rearrangement links TRBV7-9 to TRBJ2-7; 7 positions match TRBD2. With V trimmed by 1 base and J by 3 bases, 9 bases remained unmatched. In germline, CDR1 is SEHNR, CDR2 FQNEAQ (reference sequence). This CDR3 has 16 residues. The CDR3 sequence: CASSLGGGRTIYEQYF. DNA for the CDR3: TGTGCCAGCAGCTTAGGGGGGGGACGGACTATCTACGAGCAGTACTTC.

Here the CDR3 DNA reads TGTGCCAGCACGGGAGGGCTCGGAAACACCATATATTTT. Protein sequence: CASTGGLGNTIYF. This sequence joins TRBV6-1 and TRBJ1-3; D is unclear. The germline V gene has CDR1 MNHNS and CDR2 SASEGT. There are 13 residues in the CDR3. The ends were cut back, 7 bases at V and 4 bases at J, with 11 bases in the middle.

This chain joins TRBV28 and TRBJ1-1; 11 bases are shared with TRBD1. Germline CDR1 reads MDHEN; CDR2 reads SYDVKM. The V and J ends lost 3 bases and 2 bases, in that order; junction bases with no gene match: 8. This CDR3 is built from 17 residues. CDR3 amino acids: CASSLGTRTGGNTEAFF. CDR3 bases: TGTGCCAGCAGTTTGGGCACAAGGACAGGGGGCAACACTGAAGCTTTCTTT.

This clone was recorded a few times. CDR3 amino acids: CASSEQISGANVLTF. For the CDR3, the DNA is TGTGCCAGCAGTGAACAGATCTCTGGGGCCAACGTCCTGACTTTC. The chain combines TRBV2 with TRBJ2-6, with D unresolved. Germline V gene sequence: CDR1 SNHLY, CDR2 FYNNEI. V was clipped by 2 bases and J by 0 bases, with 5 bases between them. The CDR3 has 15 residues.

In this sample, this clone turned up a few times. The chain joins TRBV29-1 to TRBJ2-1, with 10 bases identical to TRBD1. Germline V CDR1 and CDR2: SQVTM, ANQGSEA. With V trimmed by 6 bases and J by 5 bases, 1 base remained unmatched. This CDR3 is built from 12 residues. The CDR3 protein is CSVGTGDNEQFF. The CDR3 DNA follows: TGCAGCGTGGGGACAGGGGACAATGAGCAGTTCTTC.

J is TRBJ1-1 and V is TRBV21-1. TRBV21-1 is deemed a pseudogene. The CDR3 totals 9 residues. The CDR3 is CASPGGAFF. In nucleotides, the CDR3 is TGTGCCAGCCCGGGTGGAGCTTTCTTT.

This chain uses TRBV6-6 with TRBJ1-2, with TRBD1 matching over 9 bases. The V segment lost 2 bases and the J segment 5 bases; nucleotides outside the gene matches: 6. Germline-derived CDR1 and CDR2 are MNHNY and SVGAGI (reference sequence). The CDR3 is made up of 15 amino acids. The CDR3 region is CASSYPLTGGYGYTF. The DNA of the CDR3 is TGTGCCAGCAGTTACCCCTTGACAGGGGGGTATGGCTACACCTTC.

On this clone: This sample also contains other DNA sequences that code for the same CDR3. The rearrangement uses TRBV7-2 and TRBJ2-7; D not resolved. CDR1 and CDR2 (germline): SGHTA, FQGNSA. The length of the CDR3 is 11 residues. Trimming pared 3 bases from V and 4 bases from J, leaving 4 bases between. CDR3 nucleotide sequence: TGTGCCAGCAGCTTCTATTACGAGCAGTACTTC. Its translation is CASSFYYEQYF.

This chain links TRBV5-5 with TRBJ2-5, with D hard to call. With 1 base removed from V and 1 base from J, the gap between germline ends came to 11 bases. Germline loops: CDR1 SGHKS, CDR2 YYEKEE (reference sequence). CDR3 length: 15 residues. CDR3 sequence: CASSLYWAGQETQYF. For the CDR3, the DNA is TGTGCCAGCAGCTTGTACTGGGCCGGCCAAGAGACCCAGTACTTC.

The V and J genes are TRBV7-9 and TRBJ2-2; 10 nucleotides line up with TRBD1. Trimming cost V 5 bases and J 4 bases; bases outside gene matches: 4. The germline V gene has CDR1 SEHNR and CDR2 FQNEAQ (reference sequence). CDR3 length equals 15 residues. The CDR3 reads CASSTDRGRTGELFF. The CDR3 DNA follows: TGTGCCAGCAGCACAGACAGGGGGCGCACCGGGGAGCTGTTTTTT.

To note about this clone: At one boundary the junction diverges from the germline segment, which might be a read error. The rearrangement links TRBV7-8 to TRBJ2-1; tentatively, D is TRBD2 (5 bases). Germline V gene lookup returns CDR1 SGHVS and CDR2 FQNEAQ. The CDR3 is 12 residues long. The CDR3 coding sequence is TGTGCCAGCAGACTAAGCGGAGGTGAGGAGTTCTTC. It codes for CASRLSGGEEFF. Full variable domain (missing parts from reference TRBV7-8 and TRBJ2-1): GAGVSQSPRYKVAKRGQDVALRCDPISGHVSLFWYQQALGQGPEFLTYFQNEAQLDKSGLPSDRFFAERPEGSVSTLKIQRTQQEDSAVYLCASRLSGGEEFFGPGTRLTVL.

Only one count was recorded for this clone. The chain has TRBV18 and TRBJ1-1; D gene ambiguous. There are 12 residues in the CDR3. V lost 6 bases and J 8 bases, leaving 13 bases between the germline ends. Germline CDR1 is KGHSH and CDR2 is LQKENI. The CDR3: CASSAASKEAFF. The CDR3 coding sequence is TGTGCCAGCTCGGCCGCCTCCAAGGAAGCTTTCTTT.

This chain's CDR3 is CASSLASSGVTDTQYF. CDR3 bases: TGTGCCAGCAGCTTAGCGTCTAGCGGGGTCACAGATACGCAGTATTTT. J is TRBJ2-3 and V is TRBV7-8, with 9 bases fitting TRBD2. V trimming: 0 bases; J trimming: 2 bases; junction bases outside the gene matches: 3. The germline gives CDR1 SGHVS, CDR2 FQNEAQ. The CDR3 contains 16 residues.

The CDR3 is CASSVGTSGVYNEQFF. CDR3 coding DNA: TGCGCCAGCAGCGTCGGGACTAGCGGGGTCTACAATGAGCAGTTCTTC. The chain is built from TRBV5-1 and TRBJ2-1; 13 nucleotides align to TRBD2. This CDR3 is 16 amino acids long. Per the germline V gene, CDR1 is SGHRS and CDR2 is YFSETQ. J was trimmed by 3 bases and V by 4 bases; bases with no gene match: 4.

The chain uses TRBV6-6 and TRBJ2-5; tentative D call: TRBD2 (6 bases). V lost 6 bases, J lost 3 bases, and 11 bases lay in between. This CDR3 is built from 13 residues. The germline V gene encodes CDR1 MNHNY and CDR2 SVGAGI (reference sequence). The CDR3 spells CASRVPGEETQYF. CDR3 DNA sequence: TGTGCCAGCAGAGTTCCGGGGGAAGAGACCCAGTACTTC.

The rearrangement links TRBV25-1 to TRBJ2-2; possible D gene TRBD2, 5 bases. Germline lookup yields CDR1 MGHDK and CDR2 SYGVNS. Trimming cost V 4 bases and J 7 bases, with 10 bases left between them. The CDR3 loop spans 13 amino acids. In DNA form, the CDR3 reads TGTGCCAGCAGTGTGGCTCGGGGCGGGGAGCTGTTTTTT. Protein: CASSVARGGELFF.

The CDR3 loop reads CASSHPQGSDTQYF. The CDR3 coding sequence is TGTGCCAGCTCACACCCTCAGGGGTCGGATACGCAGTATTTT. This chain joins TRBV18 and TRBJ2-3, with D perhaps TRBD1 (6 bases). Deletions cut 4 bases from V and 6 bases from J, with 14 bases between. The CDR3 totals 14 residues. Looked up from germline, CDR1 is KGHSH and CDR2 is LQKENI.

Only a few counts were recorded for this clone. V gene TRBV27 combines with J gene TRBJ2-2, with D perhaps TRBD1 (5 bases). Between the trimmed V and J ends, which lost 3 bases and 8 bases, there was a span of 10 bases. The CDR3 runs 13 residues. Germline assignment: CDR1 MNHEY and CDR2 SMNVEV (reference sequence). CDR3 bases: TGTGCCAGCAGTTTCTCAGGGTTTGGGGAGCTGTTTTTT. It encodes CASSFSGFGELFF.

This rearrangement joins TRBV28 to TRBJ1-5, with 8 bases that match TRBD1. V lost 4 bases to trimming and J lost 2 bases; unmatched junction nucleotides: 7. The germline gives CDR1 MDHEN, CDR2 SYDVKM. This CDR3 has 16 amino acids. The CDR3 sequence is CASSSGDRGGNQPQHF. The CDR3 DNA is TGTGCCAGCAGTTCAGGCGACAGGGGAGGCAATCAGCCCCAGCATTTT.

The CDR3 DNA sequence: TGCAGCGTTGAGACAGGGGAAGGAGGTGAAGCTTTCTTT. Protein product: CSVETGEGGEAFF. The V gene is TRBV29-1, the J gene TRBJ1-1; 8 nucleotides align to TRBD1. This CDR3 spans 13 amino acids. The V segment lost 3 bases and the J segment 7 bases; nucleotides outside the gene matches: 7. In germline, CDR1 is SQVTM, CDR2 ANQGSEA. Looking up the rest from reference TRBV29-1 and TRBJ1-1 gives the full variable domain: SAVISQKPSRDICQRGTSLTIQCQVDSQVTMMFWYRQQPGQSLTLIATANQGSEATYESGFVIDKFPISRPNLTFSTLTVSNMSPEDSSIYLCSVETGEGGEAFFGQGTRLTVV.

The CDR3 region is CASSLGQGATSAHNEQFF. The CDR3 DNA follows: TGCGCCAGCAGCCTCGGACAGGGGGCAACTAGCGCACACAATGAGCAGTTCTTC. V and J are TRBV5-1 and TRBJ2-1; TRBD1 matches 11 bases. Germline-derived CDR1 and CDR2 are SGHRS and YFSETQ. V lost 4 bases, J lost 5 bases, and 14 bases stayed unmatched. This CDR3 has 18 amino acids.

The rearrangement joins TRBV5-4 to TRBJ2-1, with TRBD2 as a possible D gene (7 bases). V dropped 10 bases and J dropped 8 bases, with 19 bases sitting between them. CDR1 is SGHNT, CDR2 YYREEE, per germline (reference sequence). The CDR3 sequence is 13 residues long. The CDR3 bases are TGTGCCGGGGGCCCTCGGGCGGGGGATGAGCAGTTCTTC. Its protein product is CAGGPRAGDEQFF. The variable domain in full, completed from reference TRBV5-4 and TRBJ2-1, reads ETGVTQSPTHLIKTRGQQVTLRCSSQSGHNTVSWYQQALGQGPQFIFQYYREEENGRGNFPPRFSGLQFPNYSSELNVNALELDDSALYLCAGGPRAGDEQFFGPGTRLTVL.

The V call is TRBV7-9, the J call TRBJ1-6, with D possibly matching TRBD1 (5 bases). V dropped 2 bases and J dropped 8 bases, with 13 bases sitting between them. Per the germline V gene, CDR1 is SEHNR and CDR2 is FQNEAQ (reference sequence). The CDR3 is 15 amino acids. The CDR3 sequence: CASSLQGPLYSPLHF. CDR3 bases: TGTGCCAGCAGCTTACAGGGCCCCCTTTATTCACCCCTCCACTTT.

J is TRBJ2-1 and V is TRBV6-5; D is perhaps TRBD1 (5 bases). Trimming pared 4 bases from V and 10 bases from J, leaving 23 bases between. CDR1 is MNHEY, CDR2 SVGAGI, per germline. The CDR3 has 16 amino acids. The CDR3 DNA reads TGTGCCAGCAGTTCCCCTCAGGGAAGGGGATGGCGGGAGCAGTTCTTC. Protein product: CASSSPQGRGWREQFF.

V usage is TRBV30 and J usage is TRBJ2-3; 7 positions agree with TRBD1. From germline, CDR1 is GTSNPN and CDR2 SVGIG (reference sequence). This CDR3 has 15 amino acids. The ends lost 4 bases at V and 0 bases at J; junction bases unmatched: 7. CDR3 amino acids: CAWTKGGTSTDTQYF. The CDR3 DNA follows: TGTGCCTGGACCAAAGGGGGCACCAGCACAGATACGCAGTATTTT.

The CDR3: CASSLPRGGVQPQHF. The CDR3 nucleotides are TGTGCCAGCAGTTTACCCAGGGGAGGGGTGCAGCCCCAGCATTTT. The rearrangement links TRBV28 to TRBJ1-5, with D possibly being TRBD1 (6 bases). CDR3 size: 15 residues. Deletions cut 2 bases from V and 7 bases from J, with 15 bases between. The V gene's germline CDR1 is MDHEN and CDR2 SYDVKM.

The chain carries TRBV4-1 and TRBJ2-3; no clear D. From germline, CDR1 is MGHRA and CDR2 YSYEKL. The germline V and J ends were trimmed by 1 base and 2 bases, with 13 bases remaining between them. The CDR3 extends over 16 amino acids. Written as DNA, the CDR3 is TGCGCCAGCAGCCAAGTTAATCTAGTGGCCACAGATACGCAGTATTTT. Its protein product is CASSQVNLVATDTQYF.

The rearrangement joins TRBV6-1 to TRBJ1-1; D call uncertain. CDR1 is MNHNS and CDR2 is SASEGT in the germline V gene. V lost 11 bases and J 5 bases, leaving 18 bases between the germline ends. This CDR3 is 13 amino acids long. The CDR3 DNA reads TGTGCCGGCTCTAGCAGTCAGAATACTGAAGCTTTCTTT. Its protein product is CAGSSSQNTEAFF.

The chain recombines TRBV9 with TRBJ1-1; D perhaps matches TRBD1 (6 bases). Germline V CDR1 and CDR2: SGDLS, YYNGEE. CDR3 length: 17 amino acids. Trimming shortened V by 0 bases and J by 4 bases, and 19 bases separated the two germline ends. In nucleotides, the CDR3 is TGTGCCAGCAGCGTAGGGGGTCCGGGGGGCAGGGGCACTGAAGCTTTCTTT. It translates to CASSVGGPGGRGTEAFF.